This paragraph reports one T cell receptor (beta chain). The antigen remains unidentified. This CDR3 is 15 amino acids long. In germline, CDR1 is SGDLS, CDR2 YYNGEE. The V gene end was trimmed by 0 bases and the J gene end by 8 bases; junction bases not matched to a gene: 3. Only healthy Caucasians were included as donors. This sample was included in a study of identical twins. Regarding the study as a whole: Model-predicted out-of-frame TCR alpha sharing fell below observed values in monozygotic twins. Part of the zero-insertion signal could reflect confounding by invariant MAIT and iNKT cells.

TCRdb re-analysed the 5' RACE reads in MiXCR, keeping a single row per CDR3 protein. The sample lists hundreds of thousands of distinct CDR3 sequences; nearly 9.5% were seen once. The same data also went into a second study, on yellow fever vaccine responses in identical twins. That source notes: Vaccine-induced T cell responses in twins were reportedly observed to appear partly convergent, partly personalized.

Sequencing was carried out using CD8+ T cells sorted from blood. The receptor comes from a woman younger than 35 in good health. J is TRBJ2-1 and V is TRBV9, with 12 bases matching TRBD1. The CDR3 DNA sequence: TGTGCCAGCAGCGTAGAGGGACAGGGGGCCGATGAGCAGTTCTTC. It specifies CASSVEGQGADEQFF.